This T cell receptor beta chain was obtained from a study of T cell responses to AZD1222 COVID-19 vaccine. CDR3 length: 13 residues. V lost 3 bases, J lost 9 bases, and 12 bases lay in between. Germline loops: CDR1 LGHDT, CDR2 YNNKEL (reference sequence). The assay was immunoSEQ multiplex PCR, and TCRdb's table has in-frame clones only and misses some. This repertoire shows roughly 200,000 clones, approximately 90% found once; its top ten account for 1.5% to 2%. Findings of the study overall: Within unmutated variant regions lay the reported targets of nearly half of spike-specific TCRs. At baseline, just six or seven AZD1222 recipients tested seropositive.

Concerning this clone: No antigen is known for it.

Second-dose intervals near 4 or 12 weeks were combined. Sequencing used peripheral blood, obtained 28 days after the second AZD1222 dose. V and J are TRBV3-1 (or the pseudogene TRBV3-2) and TRBJ1-5, with a possible D match to TRBD1 (6 bases). This receptor was identified in an adult who received the AZD1222 COVID-19 vaccine. In nucleotides, the CDR3 is TGTGCCAGCAGCCAGAGAGGGGGAAGGCCCCAGCATTTT. This translates into CASSQRGGRPQHF.